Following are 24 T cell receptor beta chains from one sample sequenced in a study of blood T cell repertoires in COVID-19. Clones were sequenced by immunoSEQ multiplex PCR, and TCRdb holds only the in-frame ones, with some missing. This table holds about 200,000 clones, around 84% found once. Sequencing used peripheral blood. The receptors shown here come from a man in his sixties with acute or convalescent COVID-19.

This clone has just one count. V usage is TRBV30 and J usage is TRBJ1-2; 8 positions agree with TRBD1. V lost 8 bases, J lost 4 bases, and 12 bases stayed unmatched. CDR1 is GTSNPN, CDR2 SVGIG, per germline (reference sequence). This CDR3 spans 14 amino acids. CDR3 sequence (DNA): TGTGCCGGACAGGGACAGTCGTCCGTCTATGGCTACACCTTC. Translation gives CAGQGQSSVYGYTF. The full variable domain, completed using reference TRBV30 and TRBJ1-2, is SQTIHQWPATLVQPVGSPLSLECTVEGTSNPNLYWYRQAAGRGLQLLFYSVGIGQISSEVPQNLSASRPQDRQFILSSKKLLLSDSGFYLCAGQGQSSVYGYTFGSGTRLTVV.

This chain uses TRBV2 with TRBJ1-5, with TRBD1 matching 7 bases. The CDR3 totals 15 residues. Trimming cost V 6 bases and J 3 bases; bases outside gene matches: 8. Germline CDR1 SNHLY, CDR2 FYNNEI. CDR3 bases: TGTGCCAGCAGCGACGCGACAGGGAACAATCAGCCCCAGCATTTT. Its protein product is CASSDATGNNQPQHF.

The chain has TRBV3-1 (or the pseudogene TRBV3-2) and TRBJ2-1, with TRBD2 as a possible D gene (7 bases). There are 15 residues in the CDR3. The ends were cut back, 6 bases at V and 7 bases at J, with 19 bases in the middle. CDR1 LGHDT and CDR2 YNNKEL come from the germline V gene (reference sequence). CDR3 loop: CASSRGGAGANEQFF. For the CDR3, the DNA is TGTGCCAGCAGTCGAGGAGGGGCGGGGGCTAATGAGCAGTTCTTC.

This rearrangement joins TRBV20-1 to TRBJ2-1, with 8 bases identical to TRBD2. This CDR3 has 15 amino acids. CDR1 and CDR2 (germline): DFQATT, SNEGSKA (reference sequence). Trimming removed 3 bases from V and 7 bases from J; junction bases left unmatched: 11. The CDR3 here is CSASRGGGPTNEQFF. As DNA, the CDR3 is TGCAGTGCTAGTCGAGGCGGGGGGCCGACAAATGAGCAGTTCTTC.

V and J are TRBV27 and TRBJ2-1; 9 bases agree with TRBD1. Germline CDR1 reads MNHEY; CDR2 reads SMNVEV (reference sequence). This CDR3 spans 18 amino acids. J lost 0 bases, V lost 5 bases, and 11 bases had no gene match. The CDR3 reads CASSDTRTGVASYNEQFF. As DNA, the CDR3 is TGTGCCAGCAGTGATACCCGGACAGGGGTGGCCTCCTACAATGAGCAGTTCTTC.

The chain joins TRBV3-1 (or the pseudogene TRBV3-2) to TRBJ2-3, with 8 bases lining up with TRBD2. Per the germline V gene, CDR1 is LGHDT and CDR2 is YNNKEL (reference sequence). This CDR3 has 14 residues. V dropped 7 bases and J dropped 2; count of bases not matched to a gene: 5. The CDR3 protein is CASIRGGPTDTQYF. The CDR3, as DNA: TGTGCCAGCATCCGGGGGGGGCCCACAGATACGCAGTATTTT.

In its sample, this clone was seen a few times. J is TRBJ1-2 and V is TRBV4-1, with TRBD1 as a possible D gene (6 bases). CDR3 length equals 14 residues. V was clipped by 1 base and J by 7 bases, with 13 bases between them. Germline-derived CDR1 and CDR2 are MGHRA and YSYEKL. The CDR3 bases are TGCGCCAGCAGCCAAGCCCATACAGGGCTTGGCTACACCTTC. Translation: CASSQAHTGLGYTF.

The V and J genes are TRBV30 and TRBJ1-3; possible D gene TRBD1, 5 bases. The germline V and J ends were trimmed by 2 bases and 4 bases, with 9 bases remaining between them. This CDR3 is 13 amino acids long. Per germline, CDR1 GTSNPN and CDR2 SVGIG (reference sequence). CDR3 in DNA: TGTGCCTGGAGTCGGGGGTCCGGAAACACCATATATTTT. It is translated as CAWSRGSGNTIYF.

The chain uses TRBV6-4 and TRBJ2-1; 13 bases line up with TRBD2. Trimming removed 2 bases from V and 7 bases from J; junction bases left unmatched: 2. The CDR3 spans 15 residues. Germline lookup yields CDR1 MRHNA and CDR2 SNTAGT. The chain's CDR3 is CASSDRGLAGNEQFF. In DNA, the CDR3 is TGTGCCAGCAGTGACCGGGGACTAGCGGGGAATGAGCAGTTCTTC.

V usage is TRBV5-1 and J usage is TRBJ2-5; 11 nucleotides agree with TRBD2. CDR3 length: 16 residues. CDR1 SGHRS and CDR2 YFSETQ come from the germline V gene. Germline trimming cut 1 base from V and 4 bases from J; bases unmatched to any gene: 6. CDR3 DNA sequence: TGCGCCAGCAGCTTGCAGGGTAGCGGGGGGGCAGAGACCCAGTACTTC. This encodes CASSLQGSGGAETQYF.

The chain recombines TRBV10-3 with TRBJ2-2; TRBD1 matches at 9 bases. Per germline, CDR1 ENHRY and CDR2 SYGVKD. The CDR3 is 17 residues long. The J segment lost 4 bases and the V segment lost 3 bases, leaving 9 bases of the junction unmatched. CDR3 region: CAISDSRDRVGTGELFF. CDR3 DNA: TGTGCCATCAGTGATTCGCGGGACAGGGTTGGCACCGGGGAGCTGTTTTTT.

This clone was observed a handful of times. The CDR3 is CASSKETNREGRDGYTF. The CDR3 nucleotides are TGTGCCAGCAGCAAGGAGACCAACAGGGAAGGCAGGGATGGCTACACCTTC. The rearrangement joins TRBV5-4 to TRBJ1-2; TRBD1 might be the D (6 bases). Trimming shortened V by 4 bases and J by 6 bases, and 25 bases separated the two germline ends. Germline V lookup: CDR1 SGHNT, CDR2 YYREEE (reference sequence). CDR3 length equals 17 residues.

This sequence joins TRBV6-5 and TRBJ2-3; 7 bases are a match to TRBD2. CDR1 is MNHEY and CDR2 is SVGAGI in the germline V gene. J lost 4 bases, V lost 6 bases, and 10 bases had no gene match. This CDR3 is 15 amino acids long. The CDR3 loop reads CASSRGTMGADTQYF. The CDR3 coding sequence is TGTGCCAGCAGCCGCGGGACTATGGGCGCAGATACGCAGTATTTT.

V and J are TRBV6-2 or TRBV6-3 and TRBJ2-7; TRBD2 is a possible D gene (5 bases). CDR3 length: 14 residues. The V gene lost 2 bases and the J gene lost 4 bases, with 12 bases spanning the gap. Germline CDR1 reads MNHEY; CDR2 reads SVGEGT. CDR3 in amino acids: CASSYTPGIYEQYF. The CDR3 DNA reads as TGTGCCAGCAGTTACACACCGGGGATATACGAGCAGTACTTC.

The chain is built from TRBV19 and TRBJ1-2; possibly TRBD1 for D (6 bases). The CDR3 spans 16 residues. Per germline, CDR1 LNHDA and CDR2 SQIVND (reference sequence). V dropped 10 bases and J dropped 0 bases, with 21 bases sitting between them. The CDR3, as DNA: TGTGCCACCTTAGAGGGCAGGGGCCGGCCTAACTATGGCTACACCTTC. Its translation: CATLEGRGRPNYGYTF.

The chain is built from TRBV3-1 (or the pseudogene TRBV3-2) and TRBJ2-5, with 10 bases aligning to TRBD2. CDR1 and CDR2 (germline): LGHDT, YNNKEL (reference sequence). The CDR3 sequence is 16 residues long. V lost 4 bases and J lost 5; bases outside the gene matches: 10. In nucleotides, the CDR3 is TGTGCCAGCAGCCTAGGAGTAGCGGGGGGAAGGGAGACCCAGTACTTC. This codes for CASSLGVAGGRETQYF.

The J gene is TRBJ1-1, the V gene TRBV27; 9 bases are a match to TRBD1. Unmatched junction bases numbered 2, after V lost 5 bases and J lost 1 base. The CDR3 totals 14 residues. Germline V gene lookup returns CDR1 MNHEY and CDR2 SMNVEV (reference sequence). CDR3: CASSDRGANTEAFF. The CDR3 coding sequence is TGTGCCAGCAGTGACAGGGGGGCGAACACTGAAGCTTTCTTT.

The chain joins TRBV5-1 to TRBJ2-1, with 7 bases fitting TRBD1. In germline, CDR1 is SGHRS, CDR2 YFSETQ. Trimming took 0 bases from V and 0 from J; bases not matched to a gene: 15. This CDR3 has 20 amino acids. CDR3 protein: CASSLEGQAPYFSSYNEQFF. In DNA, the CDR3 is TGCGCCAGCAGCTTGGAAGGACAGGCGCCTTACTTTAGCTCCTACAATGAGCAGTTCTTC. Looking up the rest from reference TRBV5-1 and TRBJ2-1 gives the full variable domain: KAGVTQTPRYLIKTRGQQVTLSCSPISGHRSVSWYQQTPGQGLQFLFEYFSETQRNKGNFPGRFSGRQFSNSRSEMNVSTLELGDSALYLCASSLEGQAPYFSSYNEQFFGPGTRLTVL.

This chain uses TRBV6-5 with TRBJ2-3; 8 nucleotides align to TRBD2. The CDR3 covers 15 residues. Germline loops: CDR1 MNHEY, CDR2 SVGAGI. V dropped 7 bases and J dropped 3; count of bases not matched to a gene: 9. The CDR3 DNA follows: TGTGCCAGCATCGGCCAGCGGGGGTCGACAGATACGCAGTATTTT. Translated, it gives CASIGQRGSTDTQYF.

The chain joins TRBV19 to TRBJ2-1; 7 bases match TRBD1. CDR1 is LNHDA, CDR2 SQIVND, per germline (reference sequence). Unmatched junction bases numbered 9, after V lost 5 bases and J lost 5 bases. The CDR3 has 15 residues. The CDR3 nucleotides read TGTGCCAGTAGTCCAAACAGGGGTCGAGACAATGAGCAGTTCTTC. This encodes CASSPNRGRDNEQFF.

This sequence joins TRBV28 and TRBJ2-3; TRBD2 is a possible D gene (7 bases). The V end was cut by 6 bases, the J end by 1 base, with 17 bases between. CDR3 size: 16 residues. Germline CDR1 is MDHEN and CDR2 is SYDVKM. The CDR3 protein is CASRARGGGRTDTQYF. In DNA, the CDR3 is TGTGCCAGCAGGGCAAGGGGAGGGGGTCGCACAGATACGCAGTATTTT.

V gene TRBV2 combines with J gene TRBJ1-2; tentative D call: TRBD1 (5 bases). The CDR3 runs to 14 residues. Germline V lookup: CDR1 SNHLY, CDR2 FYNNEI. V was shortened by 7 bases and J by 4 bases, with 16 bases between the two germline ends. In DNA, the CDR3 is TGTGCCAGCAATCCCTGGGGGGGTGGCTATGGCTACACCTTC. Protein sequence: CASNPWGGGYGYTF. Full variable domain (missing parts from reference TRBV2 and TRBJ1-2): EPEVTQTPSHQVTQMGQEVILRCVPISNHLYFYWYRQILGQKVEFLVSFYNNEISEKSEIFDDQFSVERPDGSNFTLKIRSTKLEDSAMYFCASNPWGGGYGYTFGSGTRLTVV.

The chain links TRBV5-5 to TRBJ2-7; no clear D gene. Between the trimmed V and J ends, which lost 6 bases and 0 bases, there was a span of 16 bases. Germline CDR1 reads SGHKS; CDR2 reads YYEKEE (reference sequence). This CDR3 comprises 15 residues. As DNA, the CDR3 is TGTGCCAGCACCAAACACCAAAAAAACTCCTACGAGCAGTACTTC. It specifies CASTKHQKNSYEQYF. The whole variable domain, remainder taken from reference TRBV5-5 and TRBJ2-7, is DAGVTQSPTHLIKTRGQQVTLRCSPISGHKSVSWYQQVLGQGPQFIFQYYEKEERGRGNFPDRFSARQFPNYSSELNVNALLLGDSALYLCASTKHQKNSYEQYFGPGTRLTVT.

The CDR3: CATSDHDRDTYEQYF. In DNA form, the CDR3 reads TGTGCCACCAGTGACCACGACAGGGATACCTACGAGCAGTACTTC. The chain is built from TRBV24-1 and TRBJ2-7, with TRBD1 matching over 7 bases. V was pared by 4 bases and J by 2 bases, with 7 bases of the junction left unmatched. This CDR3 has 15 amino acids. From germline, CDR1 is KGHDR and CDR2 SFDVKD.